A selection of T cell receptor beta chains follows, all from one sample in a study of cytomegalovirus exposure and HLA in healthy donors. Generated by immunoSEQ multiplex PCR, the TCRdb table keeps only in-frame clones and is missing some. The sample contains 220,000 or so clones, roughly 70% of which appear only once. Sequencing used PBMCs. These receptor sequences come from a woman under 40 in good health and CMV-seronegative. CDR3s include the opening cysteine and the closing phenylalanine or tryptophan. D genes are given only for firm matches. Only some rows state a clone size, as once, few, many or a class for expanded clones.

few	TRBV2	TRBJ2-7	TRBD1	CASSRNRGSYEQYF	TGTGCCAGCAGTCGGAACAGGGGATCCTACGAGCAGTACTTC
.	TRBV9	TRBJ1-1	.	CASSVDPGRGTEAFF	TGTGCCAGCAGCGTAGATCCGGGGAGAGGCACTGAAGCTTTCTTT
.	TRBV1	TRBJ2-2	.	CTSSQPGLAGRGQGEFF	TGCACCAGCAGCCAGCCGGGACTAGCGGGAAGGGGTCAGGGGGAGTTTTTT
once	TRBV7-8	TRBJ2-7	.	CASSLVTLREQYF	TGTGCCAGCAGCTTAGTCACTCTCCGCGAGCAGTACTTC
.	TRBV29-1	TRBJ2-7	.	CSVVLSGVYEQYF	TGCAGCGTTGTGCTTAGCGGAGTATACGAGCAGTACTTC
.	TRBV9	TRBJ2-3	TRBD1	CASSFRGTGVTDTQYF	TGTGCCAGCAGCTTTCGAGGGACAGGGGTGACAGATACGCAGTATTTT
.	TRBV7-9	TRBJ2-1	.	CASSADPYRSSYNEQFF	TGTGCCAGCAGCGCTGACCCCTACCGGAGCTCCTACAATGAGCAGTTCTTC
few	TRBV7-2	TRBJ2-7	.	CASSQAPSYEQYF	TGTGCCAGCAGCCAAGCTCCGTCTTACGAGCAGTACTTC
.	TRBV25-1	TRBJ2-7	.	CASSESPGEAYEQYF	TGTGCCAGCAGTGAATCGCCCGGGGAAGCCTACGAGCAGTACTTC
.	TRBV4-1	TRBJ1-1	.	CASSQDHHRDYAEAFF	TGCGCCAGCAGCCAAGATCATCACAGGGATTACGCTGAAGCTTTCTTT
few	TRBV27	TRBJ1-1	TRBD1	CASSSGQEDTEAFF	TGTGCCAGCAGTTCGGGACAGGAGGACACTGAAGCTTTCTTT
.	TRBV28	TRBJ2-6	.	CASNQDSSVSGANVLTF	TGTGCCAGCAATCAGGACAGTTCCGTCTCTGGGGCCAACGTCCTGACTTTC
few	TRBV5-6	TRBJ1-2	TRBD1	CASSRDRSVYGYTF	TGTGCCAGCAGTCGGGACAGGAGCGTCTATGGCTACACCTTC
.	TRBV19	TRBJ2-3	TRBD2	CASKASGRAVDTQYF	TGTGCCAGTAAGGCTAGCGGGAGGGCCGTGGATACGCAGTATTTT
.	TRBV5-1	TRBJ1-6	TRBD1	CASRPTGDYNSPLHF	TGCGCCAGCAGACCAACAGGGGACTATAATTCACCCCTCCACTTT
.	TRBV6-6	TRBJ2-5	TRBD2	CASNEAGRVQEAQYF	TGTGCCAGCAACGAAGCGGGAAGGGTCCAAGAGGCCCAGTACTTC
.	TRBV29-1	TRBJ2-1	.	CSVESGEQFF	TGCAGCGTTGAATCGGGAGAGCAGTTCTTC
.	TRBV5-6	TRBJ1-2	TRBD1	CASSLGQGAGYTF	TGTGCCAGCAGCTTGGGACAGGGGGCTGGCTACACCTTC
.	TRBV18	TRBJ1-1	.	CASSPLSEGNTEAFF	TGTGCCAGCTCCCCGCTAAGCGAAGGGAACACTGAAGCTTTCTTT
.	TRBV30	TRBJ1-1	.	CAWSRRGGAKAFF	TGTGCCTGGAGTCGTAGAGGGGGGGCGAAAGCTTTCTTT
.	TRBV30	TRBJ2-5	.	CAWSPGETQYF	TGTGCCTGGAGCCCCGGAGAGACCCAGTACTTC
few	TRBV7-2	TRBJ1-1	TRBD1	CASSFGTGHTEAFF	TGTGCCAGCAGCTTCGGGACAGGGCACACTGAAGCTTTCTTT
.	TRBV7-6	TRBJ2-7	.	CASSPREGEQYF	TGTGCCAGCAGCCCCCGTGAGGGCGAGCAGTACTTC
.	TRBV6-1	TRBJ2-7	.	CASELTDSDEQYF	TGTGCCAGCGAGTTGACAGACAGCGACGAGCAGTACTTC
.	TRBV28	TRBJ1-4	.	CASSFFRSEKLFF	TGTGCCAGCAGTTTTTTCCGGAGCGAAAAACTGTTTTTT
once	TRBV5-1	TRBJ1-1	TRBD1	CASSLWELGGLNTEAFF	TGCGCCAGCAGCTTGTGGGAATTAGGGGGCCTGAACACTGAAGCTTTCTTT
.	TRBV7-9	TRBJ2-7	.	CASSLGRPLSPYEQYF	TGTGCCAGCAGCTTAGGTCGCCCCCTAAGCCCCTACGAGCAGTACTTC
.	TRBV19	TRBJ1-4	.	CASRNPTESTNEKLFF	TGTGCCAGTAGAAACCCGACGGAGTCAACTAATGAAAAACTGTTTTTT
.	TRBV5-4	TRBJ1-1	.	CASRPSGGGWTEAFF	TGTGCCAGCAGACCCTCTGGGGGCGGGTGGACTGAAGCTTTCTTT
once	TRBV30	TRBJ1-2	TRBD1	CAWSGGSDRGPGYTF	TGTGCCTGGAGCGGTGGGTCCGACAGGGGACCTGGCTACACCTTC
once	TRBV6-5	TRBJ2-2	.	CASSYGRTGELFF	TGTGCCAGCAGTTACGGCCGCACCGGGGAGCTGTTTTTT
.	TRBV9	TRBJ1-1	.	CASSVADSITEAFF	TGTGCCAGCAGCGTAGCGGACTCTATCACTGAAGCTTTCTTT
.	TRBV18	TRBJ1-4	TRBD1	CASSPPGQDGEKLFF	TGTGCCAGCTCACCGCCGGGACAGGACGGTGAAAAACTGTTTTTT
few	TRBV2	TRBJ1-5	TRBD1	CASSGQGIEPQHF	TGTGCCAGCTCGGGACAGGGGATAGAGCCCCAGCATTTT
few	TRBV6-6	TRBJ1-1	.	CASSVTGVAEAFF	TGTGCCAGCAGCGTTACGGGAGTCGCTGAAGCTTTCTTT
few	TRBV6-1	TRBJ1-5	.	CASSELQGSVQPQHF	TGTGCCAGCAGTGAATTGCAGGGGTCGGTTCAGCCCCAGCATTTT
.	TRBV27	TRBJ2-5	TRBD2	CASSLLYGGETQYF	TGTGCCAGCAGTTTACTGTACGGGGGGGAGACCCAGTACTTC
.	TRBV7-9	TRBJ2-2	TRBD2	CSSSLGTRGGHGELFF	TGTTCCAGCAGCTTGGGGACGCGGGGGGGCCACGGGGAGCTGTTTTTT
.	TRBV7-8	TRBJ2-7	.	CASSSLREEAPYEQYF	TGTGCCAGCAGCTCCTTGAGGGAAGAGGCTCCCTACGAGCAGTACTTC
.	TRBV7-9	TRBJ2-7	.	CASSAGTYEQYF	TGTGCCAGCAGCGCAGGGACCTACGAGCAGTACTTC
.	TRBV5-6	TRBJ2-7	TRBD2	CASSPLAGGTYEQYF	TGTGCCAGCAGCCCGTTAGCGGGAGGGACCTACGAGCAGTACTTC
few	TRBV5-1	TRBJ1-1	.	CASSLAGGNTEAFF	TGCGCCAGCAGCTTGGCCGGGGGGAACACTGAAGCTTTCTTT
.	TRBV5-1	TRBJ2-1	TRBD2	CASTPGGGREQFF	TGCGCCAGCACCCCAGGCGGGGGGCGTGAGCAGTTCTTC
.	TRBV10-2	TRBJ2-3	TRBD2	CASSERAAGADTQYF	TGCGCCAGCAGTGAGCGTGCTGCGGGAGCAGATACGCAGTATTTT
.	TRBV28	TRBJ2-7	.	CASSLTGPANEQYF	TGTGCCAGCAGTTTAACAGGTCCCGCCAACGAGCAGTACTTC
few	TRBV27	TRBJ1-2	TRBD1	CASSSQTGGNGYTF	TGTGCCAGCAGTTCCCAAACAGGGGGCAATGGCTACACCTTC
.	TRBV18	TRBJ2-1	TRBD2	CATRRGILAGEGGNNEQFF	TGTGCCACCAGAAGAGGTATTCTAGCGGGAGAAGGAGGGAACAATGAGCAGTTCTTC
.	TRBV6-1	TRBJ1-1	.	CASSLHMNTEAFF	TGTGCCAGCAGTCTCCACATGAACACTGAAGCTTTCTTT
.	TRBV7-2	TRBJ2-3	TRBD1	CASSPGQVRSTDTQYF	TGTGCCAGCAGCCCTGGACAGGTCCGCTCCACAGATACGCAGTATTTT
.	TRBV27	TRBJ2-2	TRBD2	CASSFLAGGLTGELFF	TGTGCCAGCAGTTTCTTAGCGGGAGGGCTCACCGGGGAGCTGTTTTTT
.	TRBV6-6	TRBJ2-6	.	CASSDNSGANVLTF	TGTGCCAGCAGTGACAACTCTGGGGCCAACGTCCTGACTTTC
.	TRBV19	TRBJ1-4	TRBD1	CASSIGQGPTNEKLFF	TGTGCCAGTAGTATAGGACAGGGCCCAACTAATGAAAAACTGTTTTTT
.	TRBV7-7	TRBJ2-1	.	CASSLEAGDSYNEQFF	TGTGCTAGCAGCTTAGAAGCAGGGGACTCCTACAATGAGCAGTTCTTC
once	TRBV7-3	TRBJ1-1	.	CASSLTGGDTEAFF	TGTGCCAGCAGCTTAACGGGCGGGGACACTGAAGCTTTCTTT
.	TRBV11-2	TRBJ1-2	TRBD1	CASSPLRTGKNYGYTF	TGTGCCAGCAGCCCTCTGAGGACAGGGAAAAACTATGGCTACACCTTC
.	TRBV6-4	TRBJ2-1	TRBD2	CASSYGGRGNEQFF	TGTGCCAGCAGTTACGGCGGGAGAGGCAATGAGCAGTTCTTC
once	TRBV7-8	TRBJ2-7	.	CASSFGTRYEQYF	TGTGCCAGCAGCTTTGGGACTCGATACGAGCAGTACTTC
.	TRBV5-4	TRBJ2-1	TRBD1	CASSLGQFNYEQFF	TGTGCCAGCAGCCTGGGACAGTTTAACTATGAGCAGTTCTTC
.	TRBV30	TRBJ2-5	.	CAWKAGRETQYF	TGTGCCTGGAAGGCAGGGCGAGAGACCCAGTACTTC
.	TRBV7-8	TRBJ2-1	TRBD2	CASSNREGRLNEQFF	TGTGCCAGCAGCAACCGGGAGGGCCGACTAAATGAGCAGTTCTTC